Below are 3 T cell receptor beta chains sequenced from a single sample in a study of blood T cell repertoires in COVID-19. The repertoire was sequenced with immunoSEQ multiplex PCR; TCRdb's copy has only in-frame clones and lacks some. The profile covers 200,000 to 300,000 clones, with roughly 88% appearing a single time and 2% to 2.5% taken by the ten largest. Sequences were obtained from PBMCs or T cells enriched from blood (not recorded which). The receptors derive from a woman in her 40s with acute COVID-19.

The chain recombines TRBV4-1 with TRBJ1-3, with 7 bases fitting TRBD1. This CDR3 is built from 15 residues. Trimming cost V 0 bases and J 4 bases; bases outside gene matches: 3. Germline CDR1 MGHRA, CDR2 YSYEKL. CDR3 amino acids: CASSQETGIGNTIYF. The CDR3 region has the DNA TGCGCCAGCAGCCAAGAGACAGGGATCGGAAACACCATATATTTT.

The chain combines TRBV7-9 with TRBJ2-5; D not certain. The CDR3 consists of 14 residues. The germline V and J ends were trimmed by 6 bases and 0 bases, with 11 bases remaining between them. The germline gives CDR1 SEHNR, CDR2 FQNEAQ (reference sequence). CDR3 coding DNA: TGTGCCAGCAGTCTTAGCCTAAACCAAGAGACCCAGTACTTC. It specifies CASSLSLNQETQYF.

V usage is TRBV24-1 and J usage is TRBJ1-2, with D tentatively TRBD1 (6 bases). The CDR3 contains 14 residues. Per the germline V gene, CDR1 is KGHDR and CDR2 is SFDVKD. Trimming pared 4 bases from V and 2 bases from J, leaving 10 bases between. For the CDR3, the DNA is TGTGCCACCAGTGACCCTACAGGGAACTATGGCTACACCTTC. It codes for CATSDPTGNYGYTF.